This TCR beta chain came from a study of Ad26.COV2.S vaccination and SARS-CoV-2 variants (dated by TCRdb to the early 2020s). For the wider study: Vaccine-arm donors came from COV1001, a multicentre, randomized, double-blind, placebo-controlled phase I-IIa trial of Ad26.COV2.S in healthy adults. The TCR-sequenced set comprised approximately 30 samples: 19 Ad26.COV2.S vaccine recipients, 5 placebo recipients and 8 SARS-CoV-2 convalescent individuals. Throughout the experiments and outcome assessment, investigators stayed blinded to trial group allocation. TCRbeta repertoire sequencing served as the tool for gauging how specific and how broad the SARS-CoV-2-reactive T cell receptors were following Ad26.COV2.S vaccination. Ad26.COV2.S was administered intramuscularly at 5 x 10^10 or 1 x 10^11 viral particles, either as a single shot or as two shots given 56 days apart. Trial participants were randomized into five groups of five: low-dose or high-dose Ad26.COV2.S given once or twice, or placebo on both occasions.

TCRbeta CDR3 regions were sequenced with the immunoSEQ Assay. After extraction, genomic DNA underwent amplification by bias-controlled multiplex PCR, followed by high-throughput sequencing. The study's processing was this. To quantify the absolute abundance of every unique TCRbeta CDR3 region, sequences were collapsed and filtered. T cell fraction was estimated by normalizing TCRbeta template counts to usable DNA, which was measured by amplifying reference genes present in all nucleated cells. Repertoire TCRs were annotated as SARS-CoV-2-specific by exact matching of V gene, CDR3 amino acid sequence and J gene to a known reactive TCR set. MIRA supplied the reference SARS-CoV-2 TCR set, which was filtered for enrichment in COVID-19-positive ImmuneCODE repertoires so that public or cross-reactive TCRs were removed. Drawing on the MIRA antigens, annotated TCRs were analysed further at the level of specific ORF or position within ORF. Breadth was defined as the number of annotated unique rearrangements divided by the total number of unique productive rearrangements, and depth was defined as the summed frequency of the annotated unique rearrangements. TCR breadth was compared between groups using two-sided Wilcoxon rank-sum tests. Entries here come from immuneACCESS through TCRdb and include only in-frame sequences with V and J called. Some clones fail to appear in such tables; in the studies checked, an unresolved V gene covers under half of the shortfall, and the cause of the remainder is unknown. V and J calls and clone size are as listed in that table; D and trimming were resolved from the DNA. In all, the sample holds more than 300,000 clones, and around 88% of those were seen once. The leading ten clones occupy about 10% of the sample.

This specimen's treatment or condition label, interpreted: approximately 18 received Ad26.COV2.S at low or high dose, single or two shots; five or six received placebo; per-sample allocation not given. Repertoires of vaccine and placebo recipients were sequenced from samples collected on day 63 after the first injection. Between 29 July and 7 August 2020, Cohort 1b enrolled 20 to 30 adults aged 18-55 years at one site in Boston, USA. Ad26.COV2.S consisted of a replication-incompetent adenovirus type 26 vector by which a prefusion-stabilized SARS-CoV-2 spike protein from the original Wuhan strain was expressed. From the cysteine up to the phenylalanine, the CDR3 has a length of 15 residues. Only CDR3 DNA remains: 45 bases, in frame from the first base. As encoded in the germline V gene, CDR1 is MDHEN while CDR2 is SYDVKM. V sheds 5 bases and J sheds 8 bases, leaving 19 bases between their ends. Study-wide conclusions, independent of this receptor: The authors noted that total T cell responses may have been underestimated by the TCR breadth and depth analyses. The study was not powered to compare responses between vaccine doses or regimens. After vaccination, substantial breadth of spike-specific CD8+ and CD4+ T cell responses was reported. Ad26.COV2.S recipients had higher spike-specific TCR breadth than placebo recipients (P = 0.0014). Non-spike TCR breadth was comparable between vaccine and placebo recipients, consistent with the vaccine containing only spike.

As concerns this clone: Its antigen is unknown. There are no base qualities to consult, and no much larger clone falls within one base.

The sample consisted of peripheral blood, taken in a trial of Ad26.COV2.S vaccine versus placebo. The sequence is built from TRBV28 and TRBJ2-1; a tentative D match to TRBD2 spans 6 bases. This sequence was found in a person between 18 and 65 years old who received the Ad26.COV2.S COVID-19 vaccine or a placebo. The DNA sequence reads TGTGCCAGCAGTCCCACGGCGGGGCCTGGGGATGAGCAGTTCTTC. Translation gives CASSPTAGPGDEQFF. Where the CDR3 stops, the reference TRBV28 and TRBJ2-1 genes take over; the full variable domain is DVKVTQSSRYLVKRTGEKVFLECVQDMDHENMFWYRQDPGLGLRLIYFSYDVKMKEKGDIPEGYSVSREKKERFSLILESASTNQTSMYLCASSPTAGPGDEQFFGPGTRLTVL.